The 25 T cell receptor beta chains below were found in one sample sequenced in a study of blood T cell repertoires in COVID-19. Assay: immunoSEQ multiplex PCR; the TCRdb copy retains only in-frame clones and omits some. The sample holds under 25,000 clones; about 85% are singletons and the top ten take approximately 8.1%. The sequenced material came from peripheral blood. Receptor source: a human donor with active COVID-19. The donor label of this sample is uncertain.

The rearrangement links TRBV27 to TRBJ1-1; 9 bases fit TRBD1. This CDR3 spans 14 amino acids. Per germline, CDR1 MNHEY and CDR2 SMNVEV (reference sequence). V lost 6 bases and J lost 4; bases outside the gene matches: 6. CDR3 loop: CASRNTGGRTEAFF. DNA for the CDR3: TGTGCCAGCAGAAACACAGGGGGCCGCACTGAAGCTTTCTTT.

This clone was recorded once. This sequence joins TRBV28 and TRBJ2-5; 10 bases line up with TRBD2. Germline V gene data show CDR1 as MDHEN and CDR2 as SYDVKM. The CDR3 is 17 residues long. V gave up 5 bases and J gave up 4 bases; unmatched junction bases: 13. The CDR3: CASSPELAGEGRETQYF. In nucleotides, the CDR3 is TGTGCCAGCAGTCCCGAGCTAGCGGGAGAAGGGCGAGAGACCCAGTACTTC.

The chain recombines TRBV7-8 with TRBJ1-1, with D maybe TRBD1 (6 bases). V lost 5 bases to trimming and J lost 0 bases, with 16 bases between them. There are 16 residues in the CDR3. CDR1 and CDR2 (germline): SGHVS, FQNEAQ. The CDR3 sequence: CASSPRTAILNTEAFF. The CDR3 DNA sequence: TGTGCCAGCAGCCCCCGGACAGCGATTTTGAACACTGAAGCTTTCTTT.

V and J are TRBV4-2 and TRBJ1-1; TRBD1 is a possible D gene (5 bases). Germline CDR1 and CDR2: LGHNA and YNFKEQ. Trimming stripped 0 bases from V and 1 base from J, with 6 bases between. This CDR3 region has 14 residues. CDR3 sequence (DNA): TGTGCCAGCAGCCAAGACGGACAGAACACTGAAGCTTTCTTT. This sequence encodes CASSQDGQNTEAFF.

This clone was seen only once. CDR3 nucleotide sequence: TGCGCCAGCAGCCAAGAAGTTCCAGGTTCCCCCTCTGGAAACACCATATATTTT. Encoded protein: CASSQEVPGSPSGNTIYF. The V gene is TRBV4-1, the J gene TRBJ1-3; no firm D call. Germline loops: CDR1 MGHRA, CDR2 YSYEKL. The length of the CDR3 is 18 residues. V shed 0 bases and J shed 0 bases, with 15 bases lying between them.

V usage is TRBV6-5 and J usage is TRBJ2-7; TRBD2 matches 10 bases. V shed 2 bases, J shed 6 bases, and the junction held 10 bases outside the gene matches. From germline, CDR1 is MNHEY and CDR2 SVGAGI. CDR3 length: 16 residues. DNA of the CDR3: TGTGCCAGCAGTTACACTAGCGGGACTCCCGGGGGCGAGCAGTACTTC. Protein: CASSYTSGTPGGEQYF.

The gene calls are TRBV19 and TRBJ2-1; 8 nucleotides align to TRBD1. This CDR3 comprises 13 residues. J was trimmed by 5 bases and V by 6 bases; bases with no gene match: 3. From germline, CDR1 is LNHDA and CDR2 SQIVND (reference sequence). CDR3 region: CASRKTGDNEQFF. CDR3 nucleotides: TGTGCCAGTAGGAAGACAGGGGACAATGAGCAGTTCTTC.

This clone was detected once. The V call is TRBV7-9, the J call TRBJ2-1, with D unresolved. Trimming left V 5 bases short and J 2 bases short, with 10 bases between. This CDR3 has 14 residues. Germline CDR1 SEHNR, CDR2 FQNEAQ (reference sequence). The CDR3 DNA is TGTGCCAGCAGCCCCACAGATACCTACAATGAGCAGTTCTTC. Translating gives CASSPTDTYNEQFF. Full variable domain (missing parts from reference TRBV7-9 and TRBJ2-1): DTGVSQNPRHKITKRGQNVTFRCDPISEHNRLYWYRQTLGQGPEFLTYFQNEAQLEKSRLLSDRFSAERPKGSFSTLEIQRTEQGDSAMYLCASSPTDTYNEQFFGPGTRLTVL.

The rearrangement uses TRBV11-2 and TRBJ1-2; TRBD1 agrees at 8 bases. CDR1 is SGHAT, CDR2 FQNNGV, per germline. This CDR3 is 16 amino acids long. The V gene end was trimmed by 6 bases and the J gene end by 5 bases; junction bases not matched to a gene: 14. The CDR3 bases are TGTGCCAGCAGACCATTTTTACAGGGGGGCCGGTATGGCTACACCTTC. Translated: CASRPFLQGGRYGYTF.

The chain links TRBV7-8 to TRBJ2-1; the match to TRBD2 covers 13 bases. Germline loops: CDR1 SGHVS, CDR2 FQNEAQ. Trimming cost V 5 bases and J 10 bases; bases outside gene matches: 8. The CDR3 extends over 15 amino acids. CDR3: CASSKPGLAGQEQFF. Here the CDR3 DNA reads TGTGCCAGCAGCAAGCCGGGACTAGCGGGACAGGAGCAGTTCTTC.

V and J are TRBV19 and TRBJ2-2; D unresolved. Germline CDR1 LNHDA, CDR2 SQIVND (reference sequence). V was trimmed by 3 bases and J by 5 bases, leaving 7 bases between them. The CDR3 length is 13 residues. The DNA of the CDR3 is TGTGCCAGTAGTATCGGGTGGACCGGGGAGCTGTTTTTT. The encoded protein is CASSIGWTGELFF.

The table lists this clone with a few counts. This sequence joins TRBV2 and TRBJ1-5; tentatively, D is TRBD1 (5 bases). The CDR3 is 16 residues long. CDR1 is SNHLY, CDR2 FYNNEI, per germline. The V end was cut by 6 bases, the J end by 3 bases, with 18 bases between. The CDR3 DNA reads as TGTGCCAGCAGACAAGGTTTCCCGGGGGACAATCAGCCCCAGCATTTT. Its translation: CASRQGFPGDNQPQHF.

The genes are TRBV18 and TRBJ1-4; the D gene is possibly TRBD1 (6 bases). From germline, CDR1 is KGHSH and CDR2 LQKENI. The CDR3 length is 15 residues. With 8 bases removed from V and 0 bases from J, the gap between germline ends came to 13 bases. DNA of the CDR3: TGTGCCAGCACCCGGACAGTTCCAACTAATGAAAAACTGTTTTTT. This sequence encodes CASTRTVPTNEKLFF.

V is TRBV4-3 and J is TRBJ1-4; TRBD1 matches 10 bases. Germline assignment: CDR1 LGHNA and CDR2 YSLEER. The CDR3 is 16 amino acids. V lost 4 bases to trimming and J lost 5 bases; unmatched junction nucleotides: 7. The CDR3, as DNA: TGCGCCAGCAGCCGGATCCCGGGACAGGGGAATGAAAAACTGTTTTTT. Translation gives CASSRIPGQGNEKLFF.

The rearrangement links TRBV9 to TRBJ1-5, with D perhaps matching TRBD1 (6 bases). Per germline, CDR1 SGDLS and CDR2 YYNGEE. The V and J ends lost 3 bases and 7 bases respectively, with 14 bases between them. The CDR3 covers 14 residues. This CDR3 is CASSAQGSGQPQHF. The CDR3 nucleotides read TGTGCCAGCAGCGCTCAGGGGTCCGGACAGCCCCAGCATTTT. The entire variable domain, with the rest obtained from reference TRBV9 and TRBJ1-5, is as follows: DSGVTQTPKHLITATGQRVTLRCSPRSGDLSVYWYQQSLDQGLQFLIQYYNGEERAKGNILERFSAQQFPDLHSELNLSSLELGDSALYFCASSAQGSGQPQHFGDGTRLSIL.

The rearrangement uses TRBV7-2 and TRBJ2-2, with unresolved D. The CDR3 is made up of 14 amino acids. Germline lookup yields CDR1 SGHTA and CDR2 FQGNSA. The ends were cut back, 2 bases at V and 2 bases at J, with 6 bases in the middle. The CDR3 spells CASSLSSNTGELFF. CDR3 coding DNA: TGTGCCAGCAGCTTATCGAGTAACACCGGGGAGCTGTTTTTT.

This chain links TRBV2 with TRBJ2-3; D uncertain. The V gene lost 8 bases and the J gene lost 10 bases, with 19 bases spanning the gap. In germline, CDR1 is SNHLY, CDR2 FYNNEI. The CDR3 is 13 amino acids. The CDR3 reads CASRRSSAEAQYF. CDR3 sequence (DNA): TGTGCCAGCCGAAGGAGCTCGGCAGAGGCGCAGTATTTT.

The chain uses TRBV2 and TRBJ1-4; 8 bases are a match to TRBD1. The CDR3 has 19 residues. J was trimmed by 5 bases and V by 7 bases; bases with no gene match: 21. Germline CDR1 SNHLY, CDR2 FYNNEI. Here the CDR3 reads CASTLGARGLGGQNEKLFF. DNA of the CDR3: TGTGCCAGCACCCTCGGCGCCAGGGGGCTTGGGGGTCAGAATGAAAAACTGTTTTTT.

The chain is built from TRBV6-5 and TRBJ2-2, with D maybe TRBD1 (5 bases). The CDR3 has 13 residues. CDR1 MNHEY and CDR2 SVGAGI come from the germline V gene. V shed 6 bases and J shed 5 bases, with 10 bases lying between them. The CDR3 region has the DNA TGTGCCAGCAGGGCACCAGGGACCGGGGAGCTGTTTTTT. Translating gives CASRAPGTGELFF.

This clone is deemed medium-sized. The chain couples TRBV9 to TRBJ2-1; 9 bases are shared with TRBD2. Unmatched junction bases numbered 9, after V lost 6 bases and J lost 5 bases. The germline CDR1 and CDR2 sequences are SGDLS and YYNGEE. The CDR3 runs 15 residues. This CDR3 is CASTVTSGPNNEQFF. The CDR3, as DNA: TGTGCCAGCACTGTCACTAGCGGGCCTAACAATGAGCAGTTCTTC.

CDR3 region: CAWRLLGGEQYF. The CDR3 DNA follows: TGTGCCTGGAGACTTCTAGGTGGCGAGCAGTACTTC. This sequence joins TRBV30 and TRBJ2-7; D call uncertain. V was trimmed by 3 bases and J by 6 bases, leaving 12 bases between them. Germline values: CDR1 GTSNPN, CDR2 SVGIG (reference sequence). There are 12 residues in the CDR3.

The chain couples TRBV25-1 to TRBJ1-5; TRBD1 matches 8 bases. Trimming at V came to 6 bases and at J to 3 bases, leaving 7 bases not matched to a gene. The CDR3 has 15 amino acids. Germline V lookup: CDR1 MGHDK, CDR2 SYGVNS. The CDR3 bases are TGTGCCAGCAGCCTCGGACAGGGCACCAATCAGCCCCAGCATTTT. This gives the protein CASSLGQGTNQPQHF.

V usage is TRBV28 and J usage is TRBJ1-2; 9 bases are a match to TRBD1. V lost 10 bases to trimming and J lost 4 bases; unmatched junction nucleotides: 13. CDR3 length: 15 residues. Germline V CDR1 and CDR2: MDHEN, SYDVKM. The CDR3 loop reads CAIWAGQGVGYGYTF. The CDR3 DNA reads TGTGCCATTTGGGCGGGACAGGGTGTCGGCTATGGCTACACCTTC.

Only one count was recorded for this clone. The CDR3, as DNA: TGTGCCAGCAGCCAAGCCGGGACAGGGGGCGATTCACCCCTCCACTTT. Its translation is CASSQAGTGGDSPLHF. The genes are TRBV3-1 (or the pseudogene TRBV3-2) and TRBJ1-6; 12 positions agree with TRBD1. The V and J ends lost 1 base and 8 bases, in that order; junction bases with no gene match: 3. Germline V CDR1 and CDR2: LGHDT, YNNKEL (reference sequence). This CDR3 region has 16 residues.

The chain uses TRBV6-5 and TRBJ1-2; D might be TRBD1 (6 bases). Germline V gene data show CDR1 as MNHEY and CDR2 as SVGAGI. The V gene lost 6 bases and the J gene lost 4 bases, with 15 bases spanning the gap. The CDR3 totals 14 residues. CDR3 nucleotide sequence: TGTGCCAGCAGCCCGGGGCCAGGGGTCTATGGCTACACCTTC. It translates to CASSPGPGVYGYTF.